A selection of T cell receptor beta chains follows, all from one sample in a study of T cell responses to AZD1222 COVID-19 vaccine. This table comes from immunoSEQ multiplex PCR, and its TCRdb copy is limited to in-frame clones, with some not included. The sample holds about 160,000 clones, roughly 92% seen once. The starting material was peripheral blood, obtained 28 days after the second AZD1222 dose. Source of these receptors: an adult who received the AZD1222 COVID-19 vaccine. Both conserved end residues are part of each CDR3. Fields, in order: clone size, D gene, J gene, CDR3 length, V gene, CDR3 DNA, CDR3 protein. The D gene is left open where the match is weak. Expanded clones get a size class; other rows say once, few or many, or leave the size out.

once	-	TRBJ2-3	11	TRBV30	TGTGCCTGGATCCTCGGGGATACGCAGTATTTT	CAWILGDTQYF
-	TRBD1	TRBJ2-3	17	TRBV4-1	TGCGCCAGCAGCCAGGGACAGGGGAAAACTGCTCCAGATACGCAGTATTTT	CASSQGQGKTAPDTQYF
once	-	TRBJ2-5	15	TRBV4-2	TGTGCCAGCAGCCACCCGACCCGAGGAGGAGAGACCCAGTACTTC	CASSHPTRGGETQYF
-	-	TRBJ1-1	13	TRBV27	TGTGCCACCCGACCGGGAACGAACACTGAAGCTTTCTTT	CATRPGTNTEAFF
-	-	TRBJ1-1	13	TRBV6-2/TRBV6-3	TGTGCCAGCAGTTACAGGGGGAGGATTGAAGCTTTCTTT	CASSYRGRIEAFF
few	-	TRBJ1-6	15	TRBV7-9	TGTGCCAGCAGCTTGGAGAGCTCCTATAATTCACCCCTCCACTTT	CASSLESSYNSPLHF
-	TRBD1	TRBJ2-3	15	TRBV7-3	TGTGCCAGCAGCCCCGGGACAGGGCGGACAGATACGCAGTATTTT	CASSPGTGRTDTQYF
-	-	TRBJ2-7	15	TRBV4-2	TGTGCCAGCAGCCTCCAGTCGGGGCAACCCTACGAGCAGTACTTC	CASSLQSGQPYEQYF
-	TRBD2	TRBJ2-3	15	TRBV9	TGTGCCAGCAGCGTAGAGGGACTAGCGGGAGATACGCAGTATTTT	CASSVEGLAGDTQYF
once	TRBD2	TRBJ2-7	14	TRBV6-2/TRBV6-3	TGTGCCAGCAGTTACGGGACTAGCTCCTACGAGCAGTACTTC	CASSYGTSSYEQYF
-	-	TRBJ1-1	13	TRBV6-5	TGTGCCAGCAGTTACTCCGGACGTCTAGAAGCTTTCTTT	CASSYSGRLEAFF